The 15 T cell receptor beta chains given below trace back to one sample, sequenced in a study of lymphopenia after photon versus proton radiotherapy. Profiled with immunoSEQ multiplex PCR; TCRdb holds only in-frame clones, not every one. The repertoire holds tens of thousands of clones, with about 93% as singletons. Material: peripheral blood, obtained from a patient treated with photon-based radiotherapy. These receptors were taken from a man aged 55 to 70 with cholangiocarcinoma.

The rearrangement uses TRBV5-4 and TRBJ2-7; 7 positions agree with TRBD2. This CDR3 comprises 15 residues. The trim removed 4 bases at V and 0 bases at J, leaving 7 bases unmatched. CDR1 is SGHNT, CDR2 YYREEE, per germline (reference sequence). The CDR3 nucleotides read TGTGCCAGCAGCCCCTTCGGGGGGTTCTCCTACGAGCAGTACTTC. The encoded protein is CASSPFGGFSYEQYF.

V usage is TRBV13 and J usage is TRBJ2-1; 13 positions agree with TRBD2. CDR3 length: 15 residues. CDR1 and CDR2 (germline): PRHDT, FYEKMQ (reference sequence). Trimming cost V 5 bases and J 5 bases; bases outside gene matches: 3. In DNA form, the CDR3 reads TGTGCCAGCAGCCACGGGACTAGCGGGGACAATGAGCAGTTCTTC. This encodes CASSHGTSGDNEQFF.

The chain combines TRBV28 with TRBJ2-3; TRBD1 is a possible D gene (6 bases). Trimming shortened V by 1 base and J by 4 bases, and 15 bases separated the two germline ends. The CDR3 is 16 residues long. The germline V gene encodes CDR1 MDHEN and CDR2 SYDVKM. The chain's CDR3 is CASSLFPRGKADTQYF. DNA of the CDR3: TGTGCCAGCAGTTTATTCCCCAGGGGAAAAGCAGATACGCAGTATTTT.

CDR3 DNA: TGTGCCAGCAGTCTGAGGATTGACTATCAGCCCCAGCATTTT. Residues: CASSLRIDYQPQHF. V is TRBV28 and J is TRBJ1-5; D ambiguous. The germline V and J ends were trimmed by 5 bases and 5 bases, with 13 bases remaining between them. Germline CDR1 is MDHEN and CDR2 is SYDVKM. The CDR3 has 14 residues.

Written as DNA, the CDR3 is TGTGCCAGCAGCTTCCAACAGGGGGAGGGCTACACCTTC. Translated, it gives CASSFQQGEGYTF. This sequence joins TRBV7-9 and TRBJ1-2; 8 bases map to TRBD1. CDR1 SEHNR and CDR2 FQNEAQ come from the germline V gene (reference sequence). The CDR3 covers 13 residues. V lost 3 bases, J lost 8 bases, and 5 bases stayed unmatched.

This clone was seen once. Written as DNA, the CDR3 is TGTGCCAGTAGACAGGGGTCAACTAATGAAAAACTGTTTTTT. Translation: CASRQGSTNEKLFF. V usage is TRBV19 and J usage is TRBJ1-4; 7 positions agree with TRBD1. Germline V gene data show CDR1 as LNHDA and CDR2 as SQIVND (reference sequence). J lost 0 bases, V lost 6 bases, and 1 base had no gene match. This CDR3 contains 14 residues. Full variable domain (outside the CDR3, taken from reference TRBV19 and TRBJ1-4): DGGITQSPKYLFRKEGQNVTLSCEQNLNHDAMYWYRQDPGQGLRLIYYSQIVNDFQKGDIAEGYSVSREKKESFPLTVTSAQKNPTAFYLCASRQGSTNEKLFFGSGTQLSVL.

The gene calls are TRBV19 and TRBJ2-7; D could derive from TRBD1 or TRBD2 (5 bases each). Between the trimmed V and J ends, which lost 7 bases and 3 bases, there was a span of 13 bases. CDR3 length: 13 residues. Germline V CDR1 and CDR2: LNHDA, SQIVND (reference sequence). The CDR3 nucleotides read TGTGCCAGTAATGGGGGAAGGGACTACGAGCAGTACTTC. It is translated as CASNGGRDYEQYF.

This chain joins TRBV28 and TRBJ2-1; 12 bases agree with TRBD2. V lost 5 bases and J lost 2; bases outside the gene matches: 4. This CDR3 comprises 16 residues. Germline CDR1 is MDHEN and CDR2 is SYDVKM. CDR3 protein: CASSPSGGAAYNEQFF. The CDR3 DNA follows: TGTGCCAGCAGTCCTAGCGGGGGGGCAGCCTACAATGAGCAGTTCTTC.

This chain uses TRBV7-9 with TRBJ2-7; TRBD1 matches 9 bases. V lost 3 bases and J lost 6; bases outside the gene matches: 6. Germline V gene data show CDR1 as SEHNR and CDR2 as FQNEAQ (reference sequence). CDR3 length equals 14 residues. The CDR3 spells CASSFFGTGSEQYF. In DNA form, the CDR3 reads TGTGCCAGCAGCTTTTTCGGGACAGGGAGCGAGCAGTACTTC.

This chain connects TRBV5-1 to TRBJ1-2, with 9 positions matching TRBD1. Germline values: CDR1 SGHRS, CDR2 YFSETQ. V lost 1 base and J lost 7; bases outside the gene matches: 11. The CDR3 is 16 residues long. The CDR3: CASSLQGQGGQGGYTF. CDR3 in DNA: TGCGCCAGCAGCTTGCAGGGACAGGGCGGACAGGGTGGCTACACCTTC.

The chain combines TRBV18 with TRBJ1-2, with TRBD1 matching 7 bases. The CDR3 runs to 14 residues. V trimming: 3 bases; J trimming: 5 bases; junction bases outside the gene matches: 6. The germline V gene has CDR1 KGHSH and CDR2 LQKENI. This CDR3 reads CASSPGTETYGYTF. In DNA form, the CDR3 reads TGTGCCAGCTCACCCGGGACAGAAACATATGGCTACACCTTC.

The CDR3 DNA sequence: TGTGCCAGCAGCCACCGGGGGTTGGCGAACACTGAAGCTTTCTTT. It yields the protein CASSHRGLANTEAFF. This chain connects TRBV14 to TRBJ1-1; D might be TRBD1 (5 bases). The CDR3 length is 15 residues. The germline CDR1 and CDR2 sequences are SGHDN and FVKESK. V lost 3 bases, J lost 1 base, and 12 bases lay in between. Based on the CDR3 plus reference TRBV14 and TRBJ1-1, the full variable domain is EAGVTQFPSHSVIEKGQTVTLRCDPISGHDNLYWYRRVMGKEIKFLLHFVKESKQDESGMPNNRFLAERTGGTYSTLKVQPAELEDSGVYFCASSHRGLANTEAFFGQGTRLTVV.

The J gene is TRBJ2-1, the V gene TRBV7-8; D is uncertain. Germline V gene sequence: CDR1 SGHVS, CDR2 FQNEAQ. The CDR3 has 13 residues. V lost 5 bases, J lost 9 bases, and 14 bases lay in between. The CDR3 DNA sequence: TGTGCCAGCAGCGGACCTCTGGGGTCTGAGCAGTTCTTC. This sequence encodes CASSGPLGSEQFF.

The chain has TRBV27 and TRBJ2-5; 13 nucleotides match TRBD2. V was pared by 0 bases and J by 4 bases, with 2 bases of the junction left unmatched. This CDR3 region has 16 residues. Germline V gene sequence: CDR1 MNHEY, CDR2 SMNVEV (reference sequence). For the CDR3, the DNA is TGTGCCAGCAGTTTATCTAGGACTAGCGGGAGAGAGACCCAGTACTTC. Its translation is CASSLSRTSGRETQYF.

The V and J genes are TRBV6-5 and TRBJ1-1, with D possibly being TRBD1 (5 bases). Per germline, CDR1 MNHEY and CDR2 SVGAGI. This CDR3 contains 13 residues. Trimming left V 6 bases short and J 5 bases short, with 13 bases between. CDR3 region: CASRGEVRTEAFF. The CDR3 region has the DNA TGTGCCAGCAGAGGGGAAGTGAGGACTGAAGCTTTCTTT.